Many counts were recorded for the clone carrying this T cell receptor (beta chain). Its antigen is still unknown. The junction differs from germline at one of its ends, possibly a read error. The data stem from a study of regulatory T cells in long-lasting Graves disease. About the study: Antithyroid drug use was under 3 months in newly diagnosed Graves' patients.

The time point here: newly diagnosed GD, antithyroid drugs for less than 3 months. RNA extracted from PBMCs served as the sequencing template. Roughly 9 milliliters of peripheral blood were drawn into EDTA tubes. Findings of the study overall: Persistent disease preferred TRBV28, TRBJ1-2 and TRBJ2-5; new disease, TRBV20-1 and TRBJ2-1.

Construction of the TCR beta libraries employed iRepertoire HTBI primers in conjunction with Arm-PCR of CDR3 regions. TCRdb reanalysed the multiplex PCR reads using MiXCR and keeps one entry per CDR3 protein. Of roughly 250,000 distinct CDR3 sequences in the sample, 15% to 20% are singletons; the top ten hold around 15%. The CDR3 has 13 amino acids. Germline assignment: CDR1 KGHSH and CDR2 LQKENI. This sample also appeared in a second study, on T cells in Graves' hyperthyroidism and ophthalmopathy.

The origin of this receptor is a woman in her 30s with Graves disease. The rearrangement uses TRBV18 and TRBJ1-1; 8 bases are a match to TRBD1. The material was peripheral blood mononuclear cells (PBMCs), obtained at new diagnosis, from a patient treated with antithyroid drugs. In DNA form, the CDR3 reads TGTGCCAGCTTACCACAGGGGGGGGCTGAAGCTTTCTTT. Its translation is CASLPQGGAEAFF.